This is a list of T cell receptor beta chains from one sample in a study of identical twins. One entry per CDR3 protein, called by TCRdb with MiXCR from the 5' RACE reads. This sample carries 250,000 to 350,000 distinct CDR3 sequences, roughly 8.6% of them seen once, and the ten largest clones take approximately 2.1%. These data also featured in a second study, about yellow fever vaccine responses in identical twins.

The sequenced sample was memory (CD45RO+) T cells sorted from blood. These receptors all stem from a woman aged 18 to 35 in good health. Both conserved end residues are part of each CDR3. Fields, in order: CDR3 length, J gene, D gene, V gene, clone size, CDR3 protein, CDR3 DNA. The D gene is left open where the match is weak. A row's size may be missing; if present it is once, few, many or a size class.

15 | TRBJ2-3 | TRBD2 | TRBV7-9 | - | CASTLAGGQIDTQYF | TGTGCCAGCACCTTAGCGGGGGGGCAAATAGATACGCAGTATTTT
17 | TRBJ2-2 | TRBD1 | TRBV25-1 | many | CASSVPPGQGALGELFF | TGTGCCAGCAGTGTACCCCCCGGACAGGGGGCACTAGGGGAGCTGTTTTTT
14 | TRBJ1-5 | - | TRBV3-1 | - | CASSQELGDQPQHF | TGTGCCAGCAGCCAAGAATTAGGGGATCAGCCCCAGCATTTT
17 | TRBJ2-2 | TRBD1 | TRBV7-3 | - | CASSLTGVTGVTGELFF | TGTGCCAGCAGCTTAACTGGTGTGACAGGGGTGACCGGGGAGCTGTTTTTT
14 | TRBJ1-5 | - | TRBV12-3/TRBV12-4 | many | CASSQWDSNQPQHF | TGTGCCAGCAGTCAATGGGACTCCAATCAGCCCCAGCATTTT
14 | TRBJ1-1 | - | TRBV3-1 | few | CASSQGQTNTEAFF | TGTGCCAGCAGCCAAGGCCAAACGAACACTGAAGCTTTCTTT
17 | TRBJ2-2 | TRBD2 | TRBV6-5 | - | CASSYPGEGLNTGELFF | TGTGCCAGCAGTTACCCGGGGGAGGGACTGAACACCGGGGAGCTGTTTTTT
18 | TRBJ2-2 | - | TRBV2 | few | CASNPQGFGETGNGELFF | TGTGCCAGCAACCCCCAGGGGTTTGGAGAAACGGGGAACGGGGAGCTGTTTTTT
12 | TRBJ2-1 | - | TRBV20-1 | few | CSARGYFDEQFF | TGCAGTGCTAGGGGATACTTTGATGAGCAGTTCTTC
14 | TRBJ1-5 | - | TRBV24-1 | - | CATSDRGLEQPQHF | TGTGCCACCAGTGATCGGGGGCTCGAGCAGCCCCAGCATTTT
11 | TRBJ2-5 | - | TRBV20-1 | - | CSASRSETQYF | TGCAGTGCTAGCCGGTCGGAGACCCAGTACTTC
11 | TRBJ2-1 | - | TRBV5-6 | many | CASSSTNEQFF | TGTGCCAGCAGCTCCACCAATGAGCAGTTCTTC
15 | TRBJ2-1 | TRBD2 | TRBV7-9 | many | CASSLDLAGGPQQFF | TGTGCCAGCAGCTTAGACCTAGCGGGGGGGCCCCAGCAGTTCTTC
14 | TRBJ2-3 | - | TRBV27 | few | CASSVDWLGDTQYF | TGTGCCAGCAGTGTCGACTGGCTTGGAGATACGCAGTATTTT
16 | TRBJ2-7 | - | TRBV3-1 | - | CASSQALGTVKPEQYF | TGTGCCAGCAGCCAAGCATTGGGGACTGTTAAACCCGAGCAGTACTTC
15 | TRBJ1-2 | TRBD1 | TRBV11-2 | few | CASSFGQERGYGYTF | TGTGCCAGCAGCTTCGGACAGGAAAGGGGCTATGGCTACACCTTC